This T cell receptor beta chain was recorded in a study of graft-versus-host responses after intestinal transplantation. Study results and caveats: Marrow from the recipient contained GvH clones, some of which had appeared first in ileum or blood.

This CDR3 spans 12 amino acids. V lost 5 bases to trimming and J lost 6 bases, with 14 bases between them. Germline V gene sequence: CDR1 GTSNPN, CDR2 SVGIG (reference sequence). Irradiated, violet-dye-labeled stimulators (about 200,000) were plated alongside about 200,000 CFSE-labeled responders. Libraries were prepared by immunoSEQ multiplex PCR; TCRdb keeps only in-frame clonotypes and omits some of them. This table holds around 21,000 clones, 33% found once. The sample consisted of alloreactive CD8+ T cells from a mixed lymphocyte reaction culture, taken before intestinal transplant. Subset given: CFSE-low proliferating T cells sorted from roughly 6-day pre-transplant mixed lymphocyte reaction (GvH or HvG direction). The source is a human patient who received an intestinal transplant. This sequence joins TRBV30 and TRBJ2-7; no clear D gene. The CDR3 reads CAWSLIGFEQYF. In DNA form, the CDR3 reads TGTGCCTGGTCCCTTATAGGTTTCGAGCAGTACTTC. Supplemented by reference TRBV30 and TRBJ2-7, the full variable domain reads SQTIHQWPATLVQPVGSPLSLECTVEGTSNPNLYWYRQAAGRGLQLLFYSVGIGQISSEVPQNLSASRPQDRQFILSSKKLLLSDSGFYLCAWSLIGFEQYFGPGTRLTVT.